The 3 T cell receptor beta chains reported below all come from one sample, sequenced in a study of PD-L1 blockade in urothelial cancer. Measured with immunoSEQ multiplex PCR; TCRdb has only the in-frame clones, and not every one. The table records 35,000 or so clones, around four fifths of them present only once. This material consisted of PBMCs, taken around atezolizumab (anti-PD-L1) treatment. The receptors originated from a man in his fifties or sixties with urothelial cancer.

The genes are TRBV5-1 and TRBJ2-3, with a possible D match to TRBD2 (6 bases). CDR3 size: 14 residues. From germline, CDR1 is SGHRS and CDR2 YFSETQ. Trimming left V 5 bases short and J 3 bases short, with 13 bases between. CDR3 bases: TGCGCCAGCAGTCTTGGAGGGCCAACAGATACGCAGTATTTT. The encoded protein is CASSLGGPTDTQYF.

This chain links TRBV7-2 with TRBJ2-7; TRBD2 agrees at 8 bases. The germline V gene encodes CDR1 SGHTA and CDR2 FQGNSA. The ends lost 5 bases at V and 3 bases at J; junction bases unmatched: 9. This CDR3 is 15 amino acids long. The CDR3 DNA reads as TGTGCCAGCAGCCCCGGGGGGGCAGGGCACTACGAGCAGTACTTC. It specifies CASSPGGAGHYEQYF.

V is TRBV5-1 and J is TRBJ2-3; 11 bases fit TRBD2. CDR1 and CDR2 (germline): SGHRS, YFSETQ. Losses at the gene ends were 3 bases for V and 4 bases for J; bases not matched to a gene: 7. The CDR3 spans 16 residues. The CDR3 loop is CASSSLIAGGADTQYF. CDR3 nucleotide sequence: TGCGCCAGCAGCTCGCTTATAGCGGGAGGGGCAGATACGCAGTATTTT. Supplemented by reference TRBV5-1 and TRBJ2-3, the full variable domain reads KAGVTQTPRYLIKTRGQQVTLSCSPISGHRSVSWYQQTPGQGLQFLFEYFSETQRNKGNFPGRFSGRQFSNSRSEMNVSTLELGDSALYLCASSSLIAGGADTQYFGPGTRLTVL.